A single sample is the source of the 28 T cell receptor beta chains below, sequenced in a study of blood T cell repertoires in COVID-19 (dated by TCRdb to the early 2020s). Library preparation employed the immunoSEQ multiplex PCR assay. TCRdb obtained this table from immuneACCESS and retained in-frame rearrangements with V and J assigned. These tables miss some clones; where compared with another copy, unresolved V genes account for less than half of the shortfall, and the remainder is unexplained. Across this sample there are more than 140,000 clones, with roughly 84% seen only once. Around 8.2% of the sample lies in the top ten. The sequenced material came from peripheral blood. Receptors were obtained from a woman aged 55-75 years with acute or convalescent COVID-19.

The CDR3 DNA sequence: TGTGCCAGCAGCTTGGGGGGAACACAGGATGGTTCACCCCTCCACTTT. Translation: CASSLGGTQDGSPLHF. The J gene is TRBJ1-6, the V gene TRBV5-6; D perhaps matches TRBD1 (5 bases). The ends were cut back, 0 bases at V and 9 bases at J, with 16 bases in the middle. The CDR3 spans 16 residues. Germline CDR1 reads SGHDT; CDR2 reads YYEEEE. Full variable domain (remainder filled in from reference TRBV5-6 and TRBJ1-6): DAGVTQSPTHLIKTRGQQVTLRCSPKSGHDTVSWYQQALGQGPQFIFQYYEEEERQRGNFPDRFSGHQFPNYSSELNVNALLLGDSALYLCASSLGGTQDGSPLHFGNGTRLTVT.

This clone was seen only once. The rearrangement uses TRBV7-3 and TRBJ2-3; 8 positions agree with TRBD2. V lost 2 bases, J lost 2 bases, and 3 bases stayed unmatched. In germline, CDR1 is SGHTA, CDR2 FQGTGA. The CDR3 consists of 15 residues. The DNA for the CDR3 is TGTGCCAGCAGCTTAGGCGGGGGGTTCACAGATACGCAGTATTTT. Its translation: CASSLGGGFTDTQYF.

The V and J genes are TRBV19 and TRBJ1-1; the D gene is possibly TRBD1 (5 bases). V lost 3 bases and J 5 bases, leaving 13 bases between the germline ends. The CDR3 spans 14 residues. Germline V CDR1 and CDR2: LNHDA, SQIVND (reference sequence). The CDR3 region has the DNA TGTGCCAGTAGTATCGGGGGGAAGGTGACTGAAGCTTTCTTT. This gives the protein CASSIGGKVTEAFF.

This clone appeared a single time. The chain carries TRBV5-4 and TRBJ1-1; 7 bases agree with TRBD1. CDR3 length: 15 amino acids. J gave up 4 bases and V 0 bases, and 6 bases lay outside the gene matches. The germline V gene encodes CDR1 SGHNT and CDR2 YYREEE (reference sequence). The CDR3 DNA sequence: TGTGCCAGCAGCTTGGGTAGGGGGCTGGGCACTGAAGCTTTCTTT. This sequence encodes CASSLGRGLGTEAFF.

The CDR3 protein is CASSSLQGTNTEAFF. The CDR3 coding sequence is TGTGCCAGCAGTTCGCTACAGGGGACGAACACTGAAGCTTTCTTT. The chain has TRBV6-5 and TRBJ1-1; 7 bases are shared with TRBD1. Per germline, CDR1 MNHEY and CDR2 SVGAGI. V shed 4 bases and J 1 base; nucleotides not matched to a gene: 6. The CDR3 totals 15 residues.

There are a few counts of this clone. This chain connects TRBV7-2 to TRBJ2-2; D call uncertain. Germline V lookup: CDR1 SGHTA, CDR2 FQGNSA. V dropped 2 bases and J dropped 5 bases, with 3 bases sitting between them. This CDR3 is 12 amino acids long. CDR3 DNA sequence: TGTGCCAGCAGCTTAATAACCGGGGAGCTGTTTTTT. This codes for CASSLITGELFF.

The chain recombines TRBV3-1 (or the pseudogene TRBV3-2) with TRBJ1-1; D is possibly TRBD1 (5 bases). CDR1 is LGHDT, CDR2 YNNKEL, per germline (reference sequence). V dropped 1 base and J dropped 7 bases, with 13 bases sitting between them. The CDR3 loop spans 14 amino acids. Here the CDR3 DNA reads TGTGCCAGCAGCCAAGTGTCCGGGCAGGGTGAAGCTTTCTTT. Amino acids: CASSQVSGQGEAFF.

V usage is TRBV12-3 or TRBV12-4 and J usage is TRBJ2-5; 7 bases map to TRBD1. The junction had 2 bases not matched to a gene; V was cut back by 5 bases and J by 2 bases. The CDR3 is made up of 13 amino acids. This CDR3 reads CASSTGDQETQYF. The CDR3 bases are TGTGCCAGCAGTACAGGGGATCAAGAGACCCAGTACTTC.

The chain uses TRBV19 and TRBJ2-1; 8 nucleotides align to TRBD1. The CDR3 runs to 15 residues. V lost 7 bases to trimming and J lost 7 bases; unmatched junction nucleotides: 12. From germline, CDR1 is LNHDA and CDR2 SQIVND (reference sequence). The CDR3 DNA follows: TGTGCCAGTACCCATAGGGCAGGGGGCTTGAATGAGCAGTTCTTC. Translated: CASTHRAGGLNEQFF.

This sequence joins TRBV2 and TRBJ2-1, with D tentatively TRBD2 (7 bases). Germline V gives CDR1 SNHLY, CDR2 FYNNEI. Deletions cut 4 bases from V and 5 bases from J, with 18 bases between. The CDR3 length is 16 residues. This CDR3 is CASSVKRGGQNNEQFF. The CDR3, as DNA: TGTGCCAGCAGTGTAAAGCGCGGGGGACAAAACAATGAGCAGTTCTTC.

CDR3 in amino acids: CASIFGTGSYEQYF. In DNA form, the CDR3 reads TGTGCCAGCATTTTCGGGACAGGCTCCTACGAGCAGTACTTC. V is TRBV2 and J is TRBJ2-7; 8 nucleotides match TRBD1. CDR3 size: 14 residues. V lost 7 bases to trimming and J lost 0 bases; unmatched junction nucleotides: 5. Germline CDR1 SNHLY, CDR2 FYNNEI.

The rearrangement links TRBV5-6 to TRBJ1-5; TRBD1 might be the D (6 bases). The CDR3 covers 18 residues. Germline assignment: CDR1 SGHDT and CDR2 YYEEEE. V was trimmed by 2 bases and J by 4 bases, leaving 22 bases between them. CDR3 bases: TGTGCCAGCAGCTTTCAGGGGTTTCTGGGCCACGAAAATCAGCCCCAGCATTTT. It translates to CASSFQGFLGHENQPQHF.

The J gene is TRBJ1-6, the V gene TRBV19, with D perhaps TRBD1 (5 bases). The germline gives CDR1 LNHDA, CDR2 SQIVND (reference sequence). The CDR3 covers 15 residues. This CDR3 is CVTRTRGIYNSPLHF. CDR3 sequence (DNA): TGTGTCACCCGTACCCGGGGGATCTATAATTCACCCCTCCACTTT.

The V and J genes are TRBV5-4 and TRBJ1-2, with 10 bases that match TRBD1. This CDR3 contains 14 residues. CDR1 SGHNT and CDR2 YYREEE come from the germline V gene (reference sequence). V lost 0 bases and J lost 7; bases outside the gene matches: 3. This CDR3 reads CASSLAGTGVGYTF. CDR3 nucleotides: TGTGCCAGCAGCTTGGCAGGGACAGGGGTTGGCTACACCTTC. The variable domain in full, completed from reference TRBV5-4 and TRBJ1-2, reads ETGVTQSPTHLIKTRGQQVTLRCSSQSGHNTVSWYQQALGQGPQFIFQYYREEENGRGNFPPRFSGLQFPNYSSELNVNALELDDSALYLCASSLAGTGVGYTFGSGTRLTVV.

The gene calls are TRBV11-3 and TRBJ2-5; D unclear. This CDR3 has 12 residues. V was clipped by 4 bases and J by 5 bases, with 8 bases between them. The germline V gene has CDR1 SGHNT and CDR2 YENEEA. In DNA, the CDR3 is TGTGCCAGCAGCTCGGTGGTGGAGACCCAGTACTTC. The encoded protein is CASSSVVETQYF. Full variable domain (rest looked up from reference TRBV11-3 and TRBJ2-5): EAGVVQSPRYKIIEKKQPVAFWCNPISGHNTLYWYLQNLGQGPELLIRYENEEAVDDSQLPKDRFSAERLKGVDSTLKIQPAELGDSAVYLCASSSVVETQYFGPGTRLLVL.

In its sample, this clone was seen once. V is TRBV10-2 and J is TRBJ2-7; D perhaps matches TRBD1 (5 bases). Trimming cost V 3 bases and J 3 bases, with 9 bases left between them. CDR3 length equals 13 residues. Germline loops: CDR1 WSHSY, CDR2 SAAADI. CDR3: CASSDQGNYEQYF. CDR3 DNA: TGCGCCAGCAGTGATCAGGGAAACTACGAGCAGTACTTC.

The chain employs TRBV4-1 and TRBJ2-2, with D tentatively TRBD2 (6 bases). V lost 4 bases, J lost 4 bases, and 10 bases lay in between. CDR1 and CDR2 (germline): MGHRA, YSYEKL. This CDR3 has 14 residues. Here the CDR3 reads CASSPGLLTGELFF. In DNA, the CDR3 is TGCGCCAGCAGCCCGGGACTCCTCACCGGGGAGCTGTTTTTT.

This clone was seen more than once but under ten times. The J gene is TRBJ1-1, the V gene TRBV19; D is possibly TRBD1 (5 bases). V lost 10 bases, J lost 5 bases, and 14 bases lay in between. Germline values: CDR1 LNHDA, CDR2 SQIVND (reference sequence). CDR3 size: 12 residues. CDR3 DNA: TGTGCCACTTCCGGGGGGTGGACTGAAGCTTTCTTT. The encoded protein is CATSGGWTEAFF.

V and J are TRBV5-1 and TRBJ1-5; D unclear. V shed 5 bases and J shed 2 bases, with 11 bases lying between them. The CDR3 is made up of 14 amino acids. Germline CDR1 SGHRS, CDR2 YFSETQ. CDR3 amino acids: CASSHSQGNQPQHF. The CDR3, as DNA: TGCGCCAGCAGTCACTCCCAAGGCAATCAGCCCCAGCATTTT.

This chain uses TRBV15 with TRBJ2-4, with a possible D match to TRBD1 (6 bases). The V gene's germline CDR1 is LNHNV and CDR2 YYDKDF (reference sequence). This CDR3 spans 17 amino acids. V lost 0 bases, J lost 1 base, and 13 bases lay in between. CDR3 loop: CATSRDRGRGAKNIQYF. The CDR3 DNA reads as TGTGCCACCAGCAGAGATCGAGGCAGGGGCGCCAAAAACATTCAGTACTTC.

The CDR3: CATRDRETEAFF. In DNA, the CDR3 is TGTGCCACCCGGGACAGGGAGACTGAAGCTTTCTTT. This rearrangement joins TRBV25-1 to TRBJ1-1, with 9 bases aligning to TRBD1. The CDR3 has 12 amino acids. The V segment lost 10 bases and the J segment 5 bases; nucleotides outside the gene matches: 5. Germline CDR1 and CDR2: MGHDK and SYGVNS.

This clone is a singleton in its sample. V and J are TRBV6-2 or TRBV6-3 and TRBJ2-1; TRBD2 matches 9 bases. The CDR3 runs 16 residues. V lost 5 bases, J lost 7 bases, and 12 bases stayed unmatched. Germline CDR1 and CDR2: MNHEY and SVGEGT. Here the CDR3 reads CASSATTYSGGNEQFF. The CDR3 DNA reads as TGTGCCAGCAGTGCCACCACGTATAGCGGGGGTAATGAGCAGTTCTTC.

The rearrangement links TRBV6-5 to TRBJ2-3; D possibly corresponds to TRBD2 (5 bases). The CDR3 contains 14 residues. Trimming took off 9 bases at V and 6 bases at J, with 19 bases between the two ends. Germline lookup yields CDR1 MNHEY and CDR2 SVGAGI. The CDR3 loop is CASRRTQVTDTQYF. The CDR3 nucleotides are TGTGCCAGTCGCCGGACTCAGGTTACGGATACGCAGTATTTT.

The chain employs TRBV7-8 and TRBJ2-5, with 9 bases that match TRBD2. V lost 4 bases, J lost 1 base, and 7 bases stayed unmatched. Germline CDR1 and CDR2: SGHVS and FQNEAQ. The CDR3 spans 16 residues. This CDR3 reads CASSSPDSGGQETQYF. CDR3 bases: TGTGCCAGCAGCTCCCCCGATAGCGGGGGCCAAGAGACCCAGTACTTC. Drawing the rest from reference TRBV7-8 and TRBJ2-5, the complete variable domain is GAGVSQSPRYKVAKRGQDVALRCDPISGHVSLFWYQQALGQGPEFLTYFQNEAQLDKSGLPSDRFFAERPEGSVSTLKIQRTQQEDSAVYLCASSSPDSGGQETQYFGPGTRLLVL.

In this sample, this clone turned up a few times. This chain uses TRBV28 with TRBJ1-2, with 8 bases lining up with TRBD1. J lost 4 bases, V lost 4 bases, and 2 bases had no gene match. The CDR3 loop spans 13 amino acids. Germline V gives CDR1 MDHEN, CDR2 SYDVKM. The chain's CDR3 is CASSSGQAYGYTF. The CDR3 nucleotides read TGTGCCAGCAGTTCGGGACAGGCCTATGGCTACACCTTC.

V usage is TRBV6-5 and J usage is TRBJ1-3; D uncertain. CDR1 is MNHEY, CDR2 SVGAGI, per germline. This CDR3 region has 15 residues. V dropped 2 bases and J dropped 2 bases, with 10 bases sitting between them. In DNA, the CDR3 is TGTGCCAGCAGTTACCGTCTAAACCCTGGAAACACCATATATTTT. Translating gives CASSYRLNPGNTIYF.

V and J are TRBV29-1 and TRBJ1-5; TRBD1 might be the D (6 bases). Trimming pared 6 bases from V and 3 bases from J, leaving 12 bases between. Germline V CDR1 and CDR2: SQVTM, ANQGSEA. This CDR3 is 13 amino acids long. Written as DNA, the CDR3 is TGCAGCGTGCAACAGGGTAACAATCAGCCCCAGCATTTT. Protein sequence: CSVQQGNNQPQHF.

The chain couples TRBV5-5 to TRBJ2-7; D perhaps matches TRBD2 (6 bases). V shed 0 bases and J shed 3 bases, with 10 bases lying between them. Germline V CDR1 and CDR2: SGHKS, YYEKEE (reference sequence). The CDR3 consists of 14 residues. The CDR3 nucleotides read TGTGCCAGCAGCTTGGCGGTAGCGGACTACGAGCAGTACTTC. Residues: CASSLAVADYEQYF. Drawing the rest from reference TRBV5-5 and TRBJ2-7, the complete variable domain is DAGVTQSPTHLIKTRGQQVTLRCSPISGHKSVSWYQQVLGQGPQFIFQYYEKEERGRGNFPDRFSARQFPNYSSELNVNALLLGDSALYLCASSLAVADYEQYFGPGTRLTVT.